This T cell receptor beta chain appears in the sequencing data of a study of blood T cell repertoires in COVID-19. Study-level information: Samples taken during acute and convalescent COVID-19 were collected in the United States, Italy and Spain. In each case, the material was cDNA or gDNA derived from T cells, B-cell-depleted T cells, or PBMCs.

In the study's own analysis: The authors estimated nucleated cell counts from reference gene primer amplification. The protocol was immunoSEQ multiplex PCR, while the TCRdb copy is restricted to in-frame clones and leaves out a portion. That table furnishes V, J and clone size, whereas the DNA furnished D and trimming. The data show about 390,000 clones, with more than 70% seen just once and about 2% held by the top ten. Seattle-derived patients entered the study during active infection and were followed longitudinally. The CDR3 runs 15 residues. V lost 5 bases and J lost 6, with 18 bases in between. The germline CDR1 and CDR2 sequences are SGHTS and YDEGEE.

This sequence was found in an older woman with COVID-19, enrolled during active disease. What was sequenced was peripheral blood. The V call is TRBV5-8, the J call TRBJ2-1, with a weak D call TRBD1 (6 bases). The CDR3 loop is CASRLGGPRGNEQFF. CDR3 sequence (DNA): TGTGCCAGCAGATTAGGGGGACCCCGGGGCAATGAGCAGTTCTTC. The variable domain in full, completed from reference TRBV5-8 and TRBJ2-1, reads EAGVTQSPTHLIKTRGQQATLRCSPISGHTSVYWYQQALGLGLQFLLWYDEGEERNRGNFPPRFSGRQFPNYSSELNVNALELEDSALYLCASRLGGPRGNEQFFGPGTRLTVL.